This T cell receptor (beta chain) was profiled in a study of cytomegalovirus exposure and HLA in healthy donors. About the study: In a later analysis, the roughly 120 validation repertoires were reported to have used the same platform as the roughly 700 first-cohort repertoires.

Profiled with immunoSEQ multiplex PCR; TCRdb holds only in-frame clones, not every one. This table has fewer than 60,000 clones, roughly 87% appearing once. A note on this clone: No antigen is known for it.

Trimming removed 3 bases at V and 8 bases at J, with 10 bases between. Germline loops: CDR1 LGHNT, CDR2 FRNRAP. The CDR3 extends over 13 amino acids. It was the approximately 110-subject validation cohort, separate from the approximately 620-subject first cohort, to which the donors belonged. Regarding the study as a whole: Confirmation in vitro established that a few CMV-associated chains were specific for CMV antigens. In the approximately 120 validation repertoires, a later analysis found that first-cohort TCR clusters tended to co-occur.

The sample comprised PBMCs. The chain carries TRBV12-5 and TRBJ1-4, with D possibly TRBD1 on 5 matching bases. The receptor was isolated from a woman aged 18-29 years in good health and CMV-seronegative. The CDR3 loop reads CASGLGVGEKLFF. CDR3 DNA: TGTGCTAGTGGTTTAGGGGTTGGAGAAAAACTGTTTTTT.